These T cell receptor beta chains were read from a single sample in a study of T cell responses to AZD1222 COVID-19 vaccine. Method: immunoSEQ multiplex PCR; TCRdb's copy keeps in-frame clones and lacks some. The profile covers about 180,000 clones, with about 93% appearing a single time and 1% taken by the ten largest. This material consisted of peripheral blood, taken 28 days after the second dose of the MenACWY control vaccine. The receptors stem from an adult who received the MenACWY meningococcal vaccine as a control. The CDR3 runs from the conserved cysteine through the conserved F or W. Fields, in order: V gene, clone size, D gene, J gene, CDR3 protein, CDR3 DNA. D genes are given only for firm matches. Not all rows give a size; the values are once, few, many and, for expanded clones, a class.

V: TRBV6-2/TRBV6-3
size: .
D: .
J: TRBJ1-2
CDR3: CASSSVGQPNYGYTF
DNA: TGTGCCAGCAGCTCGGTAGGACAGCCCAACTATGGCTACACCTTC

V: TRBV6-5
size: .
D: TRBD1
J: TRBJ2-2
CDR3: CASSFGTGNTGELFF
DNA: TGTGCCAGCAGTTTCGGGACAGGGAACACCGGGGAGCTGTTTTTT

V: TRBV3-1/TRBV3-2
size: once
D: .
J: TRBJ1-2
CDR3: CASSSSTLVHYGYTF
DNA: TGTGCCAGCAGCAGTTCTACGCTGGTCCACTATGGCTACACCTTC

V: TRBV6-5
size: .
D: .
J: TRBJ1-6
CDR3: CASRGQPGSPLHF
DNA: TGTGCCAGCAGGGGACAACCGGGCTCACCCCTCCACTTT

V: TRBV7-9
size: .
D: .
J: TRBJ2-2
CDR3: CASSFPLSTGELFF
DNA: TGTGCCAGCAGCTTCCCCCTATCGACCGGGGAGCTGTTTTTT

V: TRBV7-9
size: .
D: .
J: TRBJ1-1
CDR3: CASSLEGVGSEAFF
DNA: TGTGCCAGCAGCTTAGAGGGGGTTGGTTCTGAAGCTTTCTTT

V: TRBV12-3/TRBV12-4
size: .
D: .
J: TRBJ1-5
CDR3: CASSPDRNQPQHF
DNA: TGTGCCAGCAGCCCCGACAGAAATCAGCCCCAGCATTTT

V: TRBV29-1
size: .
D: TRBD1
J: TRBJ1-1
CDR3: CSVRDRTLDGEAFF
DNA: TGCAGCGTACGGGACAGGACCTTAGATGGTGAAGCTTTCTTT

V: TRBV18
size: once
D: .
J: TRBJ1-5
CDR3: CASSPANSGGPQHF
DNA: TGTGCCAGCTCACCAGCGAATTCGGGCGGCCCCCAGCATTTT

V: TRBV11-2
size: .
D: .
J: TRBJ1-2
CDR3: CTSSLEPGPGGYTF
DNA: TGTACCAGCAGCTTAGAACCGGGGCCGGGAGGCTACACCTTC

V: TRBV7-2
size: .
D: .
J: TRBJ1-5
CDR3: CASSLGGVLNQPQHF
DNA: TGTGCCAGCAGCTTAGGGGGGGTCCTCAATCAGCCCCAGCATTTT

V: TRBV5-4
size: .
D: .
J: TRBJ1-3
CDR3: CASSLQGLSGNTIYF
DNA: TGTGCCAGCAGCTTGCAGGGGCTCTCTGGAAACACCATATATTTT

V: TRBV27
size: .
D: TRBD1
J: TRBJ1-2
CDR3: CASKFGTGDGYTF
DNA: TGTGCCAGCAAATTCGGGACAGGGGATGGCTACACCTTC

V: TRBV7-9
size: .
D: .
J: TRBJ1-5
CDR3: CASSPSAEGNQPQHF
DNA: TGTGCCAGCAGCCCTTCGGCGGAGGGCAATCAGCCCCAGCATTTT

V: TRBV4-3
size: .
D: .
J: TRBJ2-2
CDR3: CASSQEGFGGVTGELFF
DNA: TGCGCCAGCAGCCAAGAGGGTTTCGGGGGCGTCACCGGGGAGCTGTTTTTT

V: TRBV6-5
size: .
D: .
J: TRBJ1-1
CDR3: CAAAHPNQETTEAFF
DNA: TGTGCGGCAGCCCACCCTAACCAGGAAACCACTGAAGCTTTCTTT

V: TRBV27
size: .
D: .
J: TRBJ2-7
CDR3: CASSREGVQYF
DNA: TGTGCCAGCAGCCGAGAGGGCGTGCAGTACTTC

V: TRBV5-1
size: once
D: TRBD1
J: TRBJ2-1
CDR3: CASSLGQGGNNEQFF
DNA: TGCGCCAGCAGCTTGGGACAGGGTGGCAACAATGAGCAGTTCTTC

V: TRBV9
size: once
D: .
J: TRBJ2-2
CDR3: CASSVVGAGELFF
DNA: TGTGCCAGCAGCGTAGTGGGGGCCGGGGAGCTGTTTTTT

V: TRBV12-3/TRBV12-4
size: few
D: .
J: TRBJ2-2
CDR3: CASRTGPGELFF
DNA: TGTGCCAGCCGCACGGGCCCCGGGGAGCTGTTTTTT

V: TRBV18
size: .
D: TRBD1
J: TRBJ1-2
CDR3: CASSRGQGEYYGYTF
DNA: TGTGCCAGCTCACGGGGACAGGGGGAGTACTATGGCTACACCTTC

V: TRBV7-9
size: .
D: TRBD1
J: TRBJ1-2
CDR3: CASSSGQNYGYTF
DNA: TGTGCCAGCAGCTCGGGACAGAACTATGGCTACACCTTC

V: TRBV19
size: .
D: .
J: TRBJ1-2
CDR3: CASSHGGSLQGYTF
DNA: TGTGCCAGTAGCCATGGCGGGTCCCTCCAAGGCTACACCTTC

V: TRBV6-6
size: .
D: TRBD2
J: TRBJ2-7
CDR3: CASTGGSYEQYF
DNA: TGTGCCAGCACGGGGGGCTCCTACGAGCAGTACTTC

V: TRBV19
size: .
D: TRBD1
J: TRBJ1-3
CDR3: CASSSGTGDGNTIYF
DNA: TGTGCCAGTTCCTCCGGGACAGGGGACGGAAACACCATATATTTT

V: TRBV2
size: .
D: TRBD1
J: TRBJ1-1
CDR3: CASSLQGAIEAFF
DNA: TGTGCCAGCAGTTTACAGGGGGCAATTGAAGCTTTCTTT

V: TRBV11-2
size: .
D: .
J: TRBJ2-1
CDR3: CASSLEGARYNEQFF
DNA: TGTGCCAGCAGCTTAGAGGGTGCCCGGTACAATGAGCAGTTCTTC

V: TRBV20-1
size: .
D: .
J: TRBJ1-1
CDR3: CSASAQGNTEAFF
DNA: TGCAGTGCTAGTGCACAAGGGAACACTGAAGCTTTCTTT

V: TRBV2
size: .
D: .
J: TRBJ1-5
CDR3: CASSVRRGPGDNQPQHF
DNA: TGTGCCAGCAGTGTCCGCAGGGGCCCTGGGGACAATCAGCCCCAGCATTTT

V: TRBV7-2
size: once
D: .
J: TRBJ1-4
CDR3: CASSLGGAGEKLFF
DNA: TGTGCCAGCAGCTTAGGAGGGGCTGGTGAAAAACTGTTTTTT

V: TRBV6-5
size: .
D: .
J: TRBJ1-1
CDR3: CASSTTTGVNTEAFF
DNA: TGTGCCAGCAGTACAACGACAGGAGTGAACACTGAAGCTTTCTTT

V: TRBV3-1/TRBV3-2
size: once
D: .
J: TRBJ1-2
CDR3: CASSQAPYGYTF
DNA: TGTGCCAGCAGCCAAGCGCCCTATGGCTACACCTTC

V: TRBV5-1
size: .
D: .
J: TRBJ2-2
CDR3: CASIWGSADTGELFF
DNA: TGCGCCAGCATTTGGGGGAGTGCGGATACCGGGGAGCTGTTTTTT

V: TRBV7-8
size: once
D: TRBD1
J: TRBJ1-6
CDR3: CASGTGTGGTYYNSPLHF
DNA: TGTGCCAGCGGGACCGGGACAGGGGGCACCTACTATAATTCACCCCTCCACTTT

V: TRBV10-1
size: .
D: .
J: TRBJ2-7
CDR3: CASVQRRGPYEQYF
DNA: TGCGCCAGCGTTCAAAGGCGGGGGCCCTACGAGCAGTACTTC

V: TRBV28
size: .
D: .
J: TRBJ2-4
CDR3: CASSFLGAGVLSKNIQYF
DNA: TGTGCCAGCAGTTTCCTCGGGGCCGGAGTTTTGTCCAAAAACATTCAGTACTTC

V: TRBV9
size: .
D: .
J: TRBJ2-3
CDR3: CASSVDSTDTQYF
DNA: TGTGCCAGCAGCGTAGACAGCACAGATACGCAGTATTTT

V: TRBV13
size: .
D: TRBD2
J: TRBJ2-7
CDR3: CASSSPAGAYEQYF
DNA: TGTGCCAGCAGCTCCCCAGCGGGGGCCTACGAGCAGTACTTC

V: TRBV19
size: .
D: .
J: TRBJ1-4
CDR3: CASYRGLRVSANEKLFF
DNA: TGTGCCAGTTATAGGGGACTCAGGGTCTCGGCTAATGAAAAACTGTTTTTT

V: TRBV28
size: .
D: .
J: TRBJ2-7
CDR3: CASSTVAYEQYF
DNA: TGTGCCAGCAGCACAGTAGCCTACGAGCAGTACTTC

V: TRBV13
size: .
D: TRBD2
J: TRBJ2-1
CDR3: CASSYVLAGGPHEQFF
DNA: TGTGCCAGCAGCTACGTACTAGCGGGGGGGCCCCATGAGCAGTTCTTC

V: TRBV5-6
size: .
D: .
J: TRBJ1-2
CDR3: CASSLEGNFLYGYTF
DNA: TGTGCCAGCAGCTTGGAAGGGAACTTTCTCTATGGCTACACCTTC

V: TRBV6-1
size: .
D: .
J: TRBJ1-1
CDR3: CATLGGGQYTEAFF
DNA: TGTGCCACCCTTGGCGGGGGCCAATACACTGAAGCTTTCTTT

V: TRBV2
size: few
D: .
J: TRBJ2-5
CDR3: CASSRATWSGTQYF
DNA: TGTGCCTCATCCCGGGCTACTTGGTCTGGGACCCAGTACTTC

V: TRBV6-6
size: few
D: TRBD1
J: TRBJ1-6
CDR3: CASRAGTENSPLHF
DNA: TGTGCCAGCAGGGCCGGGACAGAGAATTCACCCCTCCACTTT

V: TRBV3-1/TRBV3-2
size: .
D: .
J: TRBJ1-1
CDR3: CASTEGGNTEAFF
DNA: TGTGCCAGCACCGAAGGCGGGAACACTGAAGCTTTCTTT

V: TRBV2
size: once
D: .
J: TRBJ1-4
CDR3: CASNLYRTNEKLFF
DNA: TGTGCCAGCAATCTCTACAGAACTAATGAAAAACTGTTTTTT

V: TRBV7-8
size: once
D: .
J: TRBJ1-1
CDR3: CASSLSSGFGAFF
DNA: TGTGCCAGCAGCCTCAGCAGTGGGTTCGGGGCTTTCTTT

V: TRBV29-1
size: .
D: TRBD1
J: TRBJ1-2
CDR3: CSARTGGIYGYTF
DNA: TGCAGCGCTCGGACAGGGGGCATCTATGGCTACACCTTC

V: TRBV11-2
size: once
D: .
J: TRBJ1-2
CDR3: CASSLDETAYGYTF
DNA: TGTGCCAGCAGCTTAGATGAAACAGCCTATGGCTACACCTTC

V: TRBV6-1
size: .
D: .
J: TRBJ1-1
CDR3: CASSEDRVIPEAFF
DNA: TGTGCCAGCAGTGAGGATAGGGTAATCCCTGAAGCTTTCTTT

V: TRBV21-1
size: .
D: .
J: TRBJ2-7
CDR3: CASSKASGGYYEQYF
DNA: TGTGCCAGCAGCAAAGCTAGCGGAGGTTACTACGAGCAGTACTTC